The 14 T cell receptor beta chains below all came from one sample that was sequenced in a study of EBV T-cell therapy then PD-1 blockade in nasopharyngeal carcinoma. Antigens of these TCRs are unknown. Clones were read by immunoSEQ multiplex PCR, and TCRdb kept only the in-frame ones, dropping some. The sample contains roughly 20,000 clones, around four fifths of which appear only once. As for time point: 266 days after commencement of treatment, after nivolumab therapy. Treatment defined: AdE1-LMPpoly-expanded autologous EBV-specific T-cell therapy followed by anti-PD-1 nivolumab. The source material was CD8+ T cells from blood, sampled at roughly day 250 from a patient whose treatment included autologous EBV-specific T cells and nivolumab. These receptors all come from a man aged 40-49 years with nasopharyngeal carcinoma.

V usage is TRBV9 and J usage is TRBJ2-1; 7 nucleotides align to TRBD1. Germline V gene data show CDR1 as SGDLS and CDR2 as YYNGEE. The CDR3 has 14 residues. V trimming: 0 bases; J trimming: 6 bases; junction bases outside the gene matches: 3. As DNA, the CDR3 is TGTGCCAGCAGCGTAGGTGCAGGGGGCAATGAGCAGTTCTTC. Protein product: CASSVGAGGNEQFF.

This chain links TRBV6-5 with TRBJ2-1, with TRBD1 matching over 8 bases. The CDR3 is 15 residues long. From germline, CDR1 is MNHEY and CDR2 SVGAGI. The junction had 6 bases not matched to a gene; V was cut back by 6 bases and J by 2 bases. DNA of the CDR3: TGTGCCAGCAGGCGACAGGGGTACCCCTACAATGAGCAGTTCTTC. This encodes CASRRQGYPYNEQFF.

The gene calls are TRBV9 and TRBJ2-4, with a tentative D call TRBD1 (6 bases). Looked up from germline, CDR1 is SGDLS and CDR2 is YYNGEE. The ends were cut back, 4 bases at V and 6 bases at J, with 17 bases in the middle. The CDR3 length is 15 residues. CDR3 sequence: CASSHDRSRGNIQYF. The DNA for the CDR3 is TGTGCCAGCAGCCATGACAGGAGTCGGGGAAACATTCAGTACTTC.

The chain links TRBV13 to TRBJ2-7, with TRBD1 matching over 10 bases. Trimming took 4 bases from V and 3 from J; bases not matched to a gene: 6. Germline CDR1 PRHDT, CDR2 FYEKMQ (reference sequence). The CDR3 runs to 15 residues. CDR3 coding DNA: TGTGCCAGCAGCTCTGGACAGGGGGGCTTCTACGAGCAGTACTTC. It specifies CASSSGQGGFYEQYF.

This chain uses TRBV9 with TRBJ2-3; D might be TRBD2 (6 bases). CDR1 is SGDLS and CDR2 is YYNGEE in the germline V gene. This CDR3 comprises 15 residues. Trimming took 4 bases from V and 1 from J, leaving 13 bases between them. CDR3: CASSPLTSGTDTQYF. The CDR3 bases are TGTGCCAGCAGCCCCTTGACTAGTGGCACAGATACGCAGTATTTT.

V gene TRBV21-1 combines with J gene TRBJ1-3. TRBV21-1 constitutes a pseudogene. The CDR3 spans 19 residues. The CDR3 nucleotides read TGTGCCAGCAGCAAAGGAGGGTGGCCGGGCTTCCACTCTGGAAACACCATATATTTT. It translates to CASSKGGWPGFHSGNTIYF.

This clone was seen a few times. This rearrangement joins TRBV3-1 (or the pseudogene TRBV3-2) to TRBJ1-6; D is unresolved. The CDR3 is made up of 15 amino acids. V lost 4 bases, J lost 4 bases, and 11 bases lay in between. Germline V gene lookup returns CDR1 LGHDT and CDR2 YNNKEL (reference sequence). CDR3 coding DNA: TGTGCCAGCAGCCCGGACGGTCCATATAATTCACCCCTCCACTTT. Its protein product is CASSPDGPYNSPLHF.

The chain links TRBV6-5 to TRBJ2-7; a possible D gene is TRBD1 (5 bases). Germline CDR1 reads MNHEY; CDR2 reads SVGAGI. The CDR3 spans 16 residues. V was pared by 0 bases and J by 3 bases, with 15 bases between. The CDR3 is CASSYSDSRLGYEQYF. The CDR3 DNA is TGTGCCAGCAGTTACTCTGACAGTAGACTGGGCTACGAGCAGTACTTC.

This clone was counted once. The chain carries TRBV6-2 or TRBV6-3 and TRBJ2-3, with 10 bases matching TRBD1. The CDR3 spans 16 residues. V was clipped by 3 bases and J by 3 bases; unmatched bases: 6. Germline V gene lookup returns CDR1 MNHEY and CDR2 SVGEGT. Here the CDR3 reads CASSYVRTGGTDTQYF. DNA of the CDR3: TGTGCCAGCAGTTATGTAAGGACAGGGGGGACAGATACGCAGTATTTT.

The chain links TRBV7-8 to TRBJ2-7; D gene unclear. The V and J ends lost 4 bases and 3 bases respectively, with 16 bases between them. In germline, CDR1 is SGHVS, CDR2 FQNEAQ. The CDR3 contains 15 residues. CDR3 sequence: CASSSAGRYNYEQYF. The CDR3 DNA follows: TGTGCCAGCAGCTCCGCCGGGCGGTACAACTACGAGCAGTACTTC.

V is TRBV9 and J is TRBJ1-1; D is unclear. CDR1 and CDR2 from the germline V gene are SGDLS and YYNGEE. The V gene lost 2 bases and the J gene lost 0 bases, with 8 bases spanning the gap. CDR3 length: 14 residues. In DNA form, the CDR3 reads TGTGCCAGCAGCGTCGAGGGCATGAACACTGAAGCTTTCTTT. It encodes CASSVEGMNTEAFF.

The chain is built from TRBV7-9 and TRBJ2-5; 8 nucleotides agree with TRBD2. Germline values: CDR1 SEHNR, CDR2 FQNEAQ (reference sequence). This CDR3 has 17 residues. With 5 bases clipped from V and 8 bases from J, the junction kept 19 bases outside the gene matches. The CDR3 region has the DNA TGTGCCAGCAGCAAATATAACGTGGGGAGGCGGGGGGATACCCAGTACTTC. This translates into CASSKYNVGRRGDTQYF.

The chain is built from TRBV6-1 and TRBJ1-6; D may be TRBD1 (6 bases). With 2 bases removed from V and 8 bases from J, the gap between germline ends came to 19 bases. There are 17 residues in the CDR3. CDR1 is MNHNS, CDR2 SASEGT, per germline. This chain's CDR3 is CASSETTPGERDSPLHF. Written as DNA, the CDR3 is TGTGCCAGCAGTGAAACGACGCCAGGGGAAAGGGATTCACCCCTCCACTTT.

For the CDR3, the DNA is TGCAGCGTCCTCTTTAGGGGCATGAACACTGAAGCTTTCTTT. This translates into CSVLFRGMNTEAFF. The genes are TRBV29-1 and TRBJ1-1; perhaps TRBD1 as D (5 bases). The ends were cut back, 6 bases at V and 0 bases at J, with 14 bases in the middle. CDR1 is SQVTM, CDR2 ANQGSEA, per germline. The CDR3 has 14 residues.